This record concerns one T cell receptor beta chain sequence. The sample originates from a study of shared clonotypes between healthy human individuals. Positive CCR7 selection of CD45RO-negative cells yielded the naive CD8 cells, and terminally differentiated effector memory CD45RA+ cells were excluded. Some clones are missing from TCRdb's copy, which holds only in-frame ones; the method was immunoSEQ multiplex PCR. The data contain about 820,000 clones, 80% to 95% of them singletons. Germline V gene lookup returns CDR1 LNHNV and CDR2 YYDKDF (reference sequence). The ends were cut back, 1 base at V and 6 bases at J, with 13 bases in the middle. The CDR3 contains 15 residues.

The sequence came from a man between 25 and 39 years old in good health. The sequenced sample consisted of naive CD8+ T cells sorted from blood. The genes are TRBV15 and TRBJ2-1; no firm D call. CDR3: CATSRVEVGSNEQFF. CDR3 bases: TGTGCCACCAGCAGAGTCGAAGTGGGCAGCAATGAGCAGTTCTTC. Full variable domain (rest looked up from reference TRBV15 and TRBJ2-1): DAMVIQNPRYQVTQFGKPVTLSCSQTLNHNVMYWYQQKSSQAPKLLFHYYDKDFNNEADTPDNFQSRRPNTSFCFLDIRSPGLGDTAMYLCATSRVEVGSNEQFFGPGTRLTVL.